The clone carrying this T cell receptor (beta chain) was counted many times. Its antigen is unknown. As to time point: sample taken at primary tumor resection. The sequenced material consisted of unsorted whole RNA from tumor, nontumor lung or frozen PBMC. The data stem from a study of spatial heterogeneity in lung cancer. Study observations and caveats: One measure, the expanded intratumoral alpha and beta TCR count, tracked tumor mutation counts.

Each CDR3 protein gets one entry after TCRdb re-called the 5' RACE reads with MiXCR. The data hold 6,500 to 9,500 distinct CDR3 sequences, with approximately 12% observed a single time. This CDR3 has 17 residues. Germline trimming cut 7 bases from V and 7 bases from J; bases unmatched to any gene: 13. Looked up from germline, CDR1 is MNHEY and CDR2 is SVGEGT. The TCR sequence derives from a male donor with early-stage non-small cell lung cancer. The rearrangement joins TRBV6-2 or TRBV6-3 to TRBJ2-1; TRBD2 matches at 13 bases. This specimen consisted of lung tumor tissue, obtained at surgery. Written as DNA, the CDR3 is TGTGCCAGCACCTTCGGGACTAGCGGGAAGAGAGGAAATGAGCAGTTCTTC. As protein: CASTFGTSGKRGNEQFF.